The rows below give T cell receptor beta chains drawn from one sample of a study of cytomegalovirus exposure and HLA in healthy donors. Repertoires were generated with immunoSEQ multiplex PCR, while TCRdb's copy carries only in-frame clones and drops some. The sample has around 160,000 clones, roughly 80% seen once. The sample consisted of PBMCs. All receptors derive from a human donor in good health. Both conserved end residues are part of each CDR3. The D gene is left open where the match is weak. Size values are once, few and many counts, or a class for expanded clones, and some rows have none.

V	J	size	D	CDR3	DNA
TRBV7-2	TRBJ1-4	NA	TRBD1	CASSLGLTGGGEKLFF	TGTGCCAGCAGCTTAGGGTTAACAGGGGGGGGTGAAAAACTGTTTTTT
TRBV7-2	TRBJ1-1	NA	NA	CASSIGLLNTEAFF	TGTGCCAGCAGCATAGGACTGCTGAACACTGAAGCTTTCTTT
TRBV6-5	TRBJ2-5	NA	NA	CASALLIQETQYF	TGTGCCAGCGCGCTACTGATCCAAGAGACCCAGTACTTC
TRBV11-3	TRBJ2-3	NA	NA	CASSLDAPLDTQYF	TGTGCCAGCAGCTTAGACGCGCCCTTAGATACGCAGTATTTT
TRBV7-9	TRBJ1-4	NA	TRBD1	CASSLMRGLATNEKLFF	TGTGCCAGCAGCTTAATGAGGGGGCTGGCTACTAATGAAAAACTGTTTTTT
TRBV25-1	TRBJ2-7	NA	TRBD2	CASRDGGGYEQYF	TGTGCCAGCCGTGATGGGGGGGGCTACGAGCAGTACTTC
TRBV30	TRBJ1-1	NA	NA	CAWTGGADTEAFF	TGTGCCTGGACGGGAGGGGCAGACACTGAAGCTTTCTTT
TRBV14	TRBJ1-4	NA	TRBD1	CASSRGTDEKLFF	TGTGCCAGCAGCCGAGGGACAGACGAAAAACTGTTTTTT
TRBV9	TRBJ2-2	NA	TRBD2	CASSNSGANTGELFF	TGTGCCAGCAGCAATAGCGGGGCGAACACCGGGGAGCTGTTTTTT
TRBV19	TRBJ1-6	NA	TRBD1	CATHGQGNNSPLHF	TGTGCCACGCACGGACAGGGGAACAATTCACCCCTCCACTTT
TRBV4-1	TRBJ1-1	NA	NA	CASSQDTTDNTEAFF	TGCGCCAGCAGCCAAGATACGACAGACAACACTGAAGCTTTCTTT
TRBV2	TRBJ1-1	NA	TRBD1	CASSVTGELNTEAFF	TGTGCCAGCAGTGTCACAGGGGAGTTAAACACTGAAGCTTTCTTT
TRBV6-6	TRBJ1-1	few	NA	CASSSGAIIEAFF	TGTGCCAGCAGCTCAGGGGCCATCATAGAAGCTTTCTTT
TRBV11-2	TRBJ1-2	NA	TRBD1	CASSLTGGYGYTF	TGTGCCAGCAGCTTAACAGGGGGGTATGGCTACACCTTC
TRBV7-9	TRBJ1-2	NA	NA	CASSARDGYTF	TGTGCCAGCAGCGCCAGGGATGGCTACACCTTC
TRBV9	TRBJ2-5	NA	TRBD1	CASSAGTDQETQYF	TGTGCCAGCAGCGCGGGGACAGATCAAGAGACCCAGTACTTC
TRBV29-1	TRBJ2-3	NA	TRBD2	CSVGAGGPTDTQYF	TGCAGCGTTGGGGCGGGGGGGCCAACAGATACGCAGTATTTT
TRBV20-1	TRBJ2-3	NA	NA	CSATVTDTQYF	TGCAGTGCTACAGTTACAGATACGCAGTATTTT
TRBV23-1	TRBJ1-6	once	NA	CASSQSVNRSPLHF	TGCGCCAGCAGTCAATCGGTAAATAGATCACCCCTCCACTTT
TRBV7-2	TRBJ2-7	NA	NA	CASSPRDGEQYF	TGTGCCAGCAGCCCGCGGGACGGAGAGCAGTACTTC
TRBV27	TRBJ1-1	NA	NA	CASSLSRQTEAFF	TGTGCCAGCAGTTTATCTAGACAAACTGAAGCTTTCTTT
TRBV5-4	TRBJ1-5	NA	NA	CASSRGENQPQHF	TGTGCCAGCAGCCGGGGGGAGAATCAGCCCCAGCATTTT
TRBV7-9	TRBJ2-7	few	NA	CASSSPGGSYEQYF	TGTGCCAGCAGCTCTCCCGGAGGGAGCTACGAGCAGTACTTC
TRBV7-7	TRBJ2-7	NA	NA	CASSFALGSYEQYF	TGTGCTAGCAGCTTCGCTTTGGGCTCCTACGAGCAGTACTTC
TRBV27	TRBJ2-3	NA	TRBD2	CASRQPGTRATDTQYF	TGTGCCAGCAGACAACCCGGGACTAGGGCTACAGATACGCAGTATTTT
TRBV27	TRBJ2-7	NA	TRBD1	CASSLGRTGEREQYF	TGTGCCAGCAGTTTAGGACGGACAGGGGAACGCGAGCAGTACTTC
TRBV19	TRBJ1-5	once	TRBD1	CASRTGLGSNQPQHF	TGTGCCAGTAGGACAGGGCTGGGAAGCAATCAGCCCCAGCATTTT
TRBV9	TRBJ2-5	NA	NA	CASSVFQGYQETQYF	TGTGCCAGCAGCGTTTTTCAGGGGTACCAAGAGACCCAGTACTTC
TRBV5-4	TRBJ1-1	NA	NA	CASSYPHGGALNTEAFF	TGTGCCAGCAGCTACCCACACGGCGGGGCTCTGAACACTGAAGCTTTCTTT
TRBV19	TRBJ1-2	few	NA	CASTDGGQGIYGYTF	TGTGCCAGTACCGATGGGGGACAAGGGATCTATGGCTACACCTTC
TRBV7-5	TRBJ2-7	NA	NA	CARSRIDSNSYEQYF	TGTGCCAGAAGCCGTATTGACAGCAACTCCTACGAGCAGTACTTC
TRBV4-2	TRBJ2-4	NA	TRBD2	CASSQEGAGGKNIQYF	TGTGCCAGCAGCCAAGAGGGCGCGGGGGGGAAAAACATTCAGTACTTC
TRBV7-2	TRBJ1-4	NA	NA	CASSPTGQINEKLFF	TGTGCCAGCAGCCCCACAGGGCAGATTAATGAAAAACTGTTTTTT
TRBV4-1	TRBJ2-2	NA	NA	CASSQDSRSTGELFF	TGCGCCAGCAGCCAAGATAGCCGTAGCACCGGGGAGCTGTTTTTT
TRBV7-2	TRBJ2-3	NA	TRBD2	CASSFGGGGASTDTQYF	TGTGCCAGCAGCTTTGGTGGCGGGGGGGCTAGCACAGATACGCAGTATTTT
TRBV5-8	TRBJ2-5	NA	TRBD1	CASSLGQGGETQYF	TGTGCCAGCAGCCTGGGACAGGGGGGAGAGACCCAGTACTTC
TRBV5-6	TRBJ2-1	once	TRBD2	CASSSSPGGYNEQFF	TGTGCCAGCAGCTCTAGCCCGGGGGGGTACAATGAGCAGTTCTTC
TRBV2	TRBJ2-7	NA	NA	CASSEVGNRGYEQYF	TGTGCCAGCAGTGAAGTCGGGAACAGAGGCTACGAGCAGTACTTC
TRBV7-6	TRBJ2-5	NA	TRBD1	CASSPFRGLQETQYF	TGTGCCAGCAGCCCATTCAGGGGGCTACAAGAGACCCAGTACTTC
TRBV4-1	TRBJ2-5	NA	NA	CASSRLERLETQYF	TGCGCCAGCAGCCGATTAGAGCGGTTAGAGACCCAGTACTTC
TRBV6-4	TRBJ2-3	NA	TRBD2	CASSGTSGGTDTQYF	TGTGCCAGCAGTGGGACTAGCGGGGGCACAGATACGCAGTATTTT
TRBV11-3	TRBJ1-1	NA	NA	CASSLGDRLTFF	TGTGCCAGCAGCTTGGGCGACCGTCTCACTTTCTTT
TRBV9	TRBJ2-2	NA	NA	CASSVRNTGELFF	TGTGCCAGCAGCGTACGGAACACCGGGGAGCTGTTTTTT
TRBV19	TRBJ1-2	NA	NA	CASSDQTFPYYGYTF	TGTGCCAGTAGTGATCAGACATTCCCCTACTATGGCTACACCTTC